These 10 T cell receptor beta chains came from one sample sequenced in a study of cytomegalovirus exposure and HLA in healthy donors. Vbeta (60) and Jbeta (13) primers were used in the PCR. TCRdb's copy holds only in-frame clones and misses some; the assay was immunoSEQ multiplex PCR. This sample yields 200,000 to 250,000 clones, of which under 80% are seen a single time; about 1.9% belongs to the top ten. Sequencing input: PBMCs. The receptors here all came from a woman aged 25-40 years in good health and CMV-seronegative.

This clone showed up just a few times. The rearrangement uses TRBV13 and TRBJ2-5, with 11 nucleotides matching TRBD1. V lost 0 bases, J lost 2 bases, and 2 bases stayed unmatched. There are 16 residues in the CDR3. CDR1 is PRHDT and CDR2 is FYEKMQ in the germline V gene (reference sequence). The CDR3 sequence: CASSLGGTGGQETQYF. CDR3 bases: TGTGCCAGCAGCTTAGGAGGGACAGGGGGACAAGAGACCCAGTACTTC.

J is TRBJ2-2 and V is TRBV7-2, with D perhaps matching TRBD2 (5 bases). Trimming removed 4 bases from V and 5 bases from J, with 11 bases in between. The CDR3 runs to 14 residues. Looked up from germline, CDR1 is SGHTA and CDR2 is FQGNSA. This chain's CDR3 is CASSYDRGTGELFF. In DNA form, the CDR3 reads TGTGCCAGCAGCTACGACCGGGGTACCGGGGAGCTGTTTTTT.

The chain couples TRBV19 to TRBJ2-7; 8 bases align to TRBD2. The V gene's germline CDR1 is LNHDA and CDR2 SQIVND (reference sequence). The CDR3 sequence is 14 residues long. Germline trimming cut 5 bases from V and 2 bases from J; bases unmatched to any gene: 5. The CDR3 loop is CASSLLAEPYEQYF. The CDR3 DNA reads TGTGCCAGTAGTCTACTAGCGGAACCCTACGAGCAGTACTTC.

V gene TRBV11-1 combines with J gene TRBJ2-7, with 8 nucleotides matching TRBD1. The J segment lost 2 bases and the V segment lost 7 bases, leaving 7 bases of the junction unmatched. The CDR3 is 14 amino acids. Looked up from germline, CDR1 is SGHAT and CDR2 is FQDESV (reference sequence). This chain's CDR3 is CASTTGTGPYEQYF. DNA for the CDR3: TGTGCCAGCACAACCGGGACAGGCCCCTACGAGCAGTACTTC.

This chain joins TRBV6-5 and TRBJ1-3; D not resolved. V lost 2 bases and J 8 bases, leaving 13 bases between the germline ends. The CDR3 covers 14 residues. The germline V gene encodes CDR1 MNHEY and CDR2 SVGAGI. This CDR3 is CASSYRSARDTIYF. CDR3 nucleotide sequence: TGTGCCAGCAGTTACCGGTCAGCGCGGGACACCATATATTTT.

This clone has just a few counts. This CDR3 is CASTQGTGDYNEQFF. DNA of the CDR3: TGTGCCAGCACTCAAGGGACAGGGGATTACAATGAGCAGTTCTTC. V usage is TRBV4-2 and J usage is TRBJ2-1, with TRBD1 matching over 10 bases. This CDR3 is 15 amino acids long. Germline V gene data show CDR1 as LGHNA and CDR2 as YNFKEQ. With V trimmed by 7 bases and J by 4 bases, 7 bases remained unmatched.

The CDR3 loop reads CASSLKPSGGYNEQFF. The DNA for the CDR3 is TGTGCCAGCAGCTTAAAACCTAGCGGGGGCTACAATGAGCAGTTCTTC. This chain uses TRBV7-3 with TRBJ2-1, with TRBD2 matching 10 bases. The J segment lost 3 bases and the V segment lost 1 base, leaving 3 bases of the junction unmatched. CDR1 and CDR2 (germline): SGHTA, FQGTGA. The CDR3 totals 16 residues.

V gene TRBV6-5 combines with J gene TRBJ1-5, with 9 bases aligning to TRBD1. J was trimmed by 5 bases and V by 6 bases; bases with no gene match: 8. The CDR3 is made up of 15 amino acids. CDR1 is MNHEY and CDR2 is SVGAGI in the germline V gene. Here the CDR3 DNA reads TGTGCCAGCAGAGCCGGGACAGGGCAGTATCAGCCCCAGCATTTT. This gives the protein CASRAGTGQYQPQHF.

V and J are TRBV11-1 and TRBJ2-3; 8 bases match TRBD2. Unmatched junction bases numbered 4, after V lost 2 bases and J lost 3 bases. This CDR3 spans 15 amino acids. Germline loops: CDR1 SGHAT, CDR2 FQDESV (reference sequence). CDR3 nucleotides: TGTGCCAGCAGCTTAAGTACTAGCGGTACAGATACGCAGTATTTT. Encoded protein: CASSLSTSGTDTQYF.

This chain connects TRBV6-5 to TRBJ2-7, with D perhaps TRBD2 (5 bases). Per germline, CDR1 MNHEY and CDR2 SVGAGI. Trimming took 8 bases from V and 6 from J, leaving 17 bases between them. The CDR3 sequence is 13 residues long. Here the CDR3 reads CASGRGFWGEQYF. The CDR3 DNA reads TGTGCCAGCGGGAGAGGGTTTTGGGGCGAGCAGTACTTC.